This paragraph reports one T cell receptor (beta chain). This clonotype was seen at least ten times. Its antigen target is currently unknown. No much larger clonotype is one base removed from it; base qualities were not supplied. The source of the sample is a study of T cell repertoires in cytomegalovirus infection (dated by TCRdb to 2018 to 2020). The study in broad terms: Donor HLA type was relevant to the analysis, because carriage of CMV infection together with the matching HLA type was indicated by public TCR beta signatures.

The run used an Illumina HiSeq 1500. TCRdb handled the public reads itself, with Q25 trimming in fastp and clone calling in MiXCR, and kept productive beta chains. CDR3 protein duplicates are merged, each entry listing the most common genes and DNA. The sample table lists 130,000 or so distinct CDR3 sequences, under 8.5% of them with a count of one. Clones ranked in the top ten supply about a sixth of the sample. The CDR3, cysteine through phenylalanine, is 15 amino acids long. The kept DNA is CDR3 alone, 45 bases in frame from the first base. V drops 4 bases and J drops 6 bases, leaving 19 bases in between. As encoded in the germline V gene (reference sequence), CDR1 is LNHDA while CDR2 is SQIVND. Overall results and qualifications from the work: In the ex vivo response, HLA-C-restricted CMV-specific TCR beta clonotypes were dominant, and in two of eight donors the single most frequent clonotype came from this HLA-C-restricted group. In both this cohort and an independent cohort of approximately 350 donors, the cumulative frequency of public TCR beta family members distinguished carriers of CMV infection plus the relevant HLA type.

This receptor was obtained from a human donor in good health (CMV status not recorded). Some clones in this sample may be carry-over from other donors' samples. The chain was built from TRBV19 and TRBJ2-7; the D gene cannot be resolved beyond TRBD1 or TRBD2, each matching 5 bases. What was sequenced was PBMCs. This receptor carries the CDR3 CASSTTGTGGSEQYF. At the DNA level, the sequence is TGTGCCAGTAGTACCACCGGGACGGGCGGCTCCGAGCAGTACTTC.